The sequence of this TCR beta chain was determined in a study of molecular identifiers for immune sequencing clone quantification. Study-level findings and limits: Under 1% of molecules in naive cells, but over 99% of effector molecules, belonged to clones above 20 RNA copies.

Generation of bulk TCR libraries relied on previously described methods and listed TCR primers. One entry per CDR3 protein, called by TCRdb with MiXCR from the PCR reads. The profile shows 400,000 to 600,000 distinct CDR3 sequences, around 25% of them singletons. A CD8+CD4-CCR7+CD45RA+ phenotype served as the sorting definition for naive CD8 T cells. V was clipped by 6 bases and J by 7 bases, with 13 bases between them. The CDR3 has 13 amino acids. CDR1 is SNHLY, CDR2 FYNNEI, per germline. On this clonotype itself: The antigen is not known.

This TCR derives from a human donor in good health. Some libraries in this study had Jurkat cell RNA spiked in. The rearrangement links TRBV2 to TRBJ2-1, with TRBD1 as a possible D gene (5 bases). Specimen: naive CD8+ T cells from blood, with Jurkat cell RNA spiked in. Subset indicated: FACS-sorted CD8+CD4-CCR7+CD45RA+ naive T cells. CDR3 protein: CASRKGITNEQFF. The CDR3 DNA is TGTGCCAGCAGGAAGGGGATTACTAATGAGCAGTTCTTC.